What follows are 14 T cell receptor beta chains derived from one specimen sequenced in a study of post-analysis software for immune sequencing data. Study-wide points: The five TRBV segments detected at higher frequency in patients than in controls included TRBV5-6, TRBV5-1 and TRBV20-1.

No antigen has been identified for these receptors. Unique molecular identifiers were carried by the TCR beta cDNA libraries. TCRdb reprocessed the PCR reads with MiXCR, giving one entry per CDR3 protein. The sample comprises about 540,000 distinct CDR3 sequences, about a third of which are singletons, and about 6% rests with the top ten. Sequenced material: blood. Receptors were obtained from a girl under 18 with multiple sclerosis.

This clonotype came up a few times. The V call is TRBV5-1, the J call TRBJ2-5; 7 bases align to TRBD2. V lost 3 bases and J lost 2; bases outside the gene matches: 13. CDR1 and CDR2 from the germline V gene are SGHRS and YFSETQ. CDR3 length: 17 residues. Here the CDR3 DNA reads TGCGCCAGCAGCTCCGGGACTACCTCTCAATTACAAGAGACCCAGTACTTC. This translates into CASSSGTTSQLQETQYF. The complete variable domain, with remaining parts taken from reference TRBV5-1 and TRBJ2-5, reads KAGVTQTPRYLIKTRGQQVTLSCSPISGHRSVSWYQQTPGQGLQFLFEYFSETQRNKGNFPGRFSGRQFSNSRSEMNVSTLELGDSALYLCASSSGTTSQLQETQYFGPGTRLLVL.

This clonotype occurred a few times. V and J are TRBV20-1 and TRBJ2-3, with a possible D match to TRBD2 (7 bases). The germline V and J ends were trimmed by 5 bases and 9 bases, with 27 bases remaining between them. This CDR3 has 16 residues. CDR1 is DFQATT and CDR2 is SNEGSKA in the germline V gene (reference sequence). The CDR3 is CSAPPRSGVSRGTQYF. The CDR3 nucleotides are TGCAGTGCTCCCCCGAGGAGCGGGGTTTCTAGGGGGACGCAGTATTTT.

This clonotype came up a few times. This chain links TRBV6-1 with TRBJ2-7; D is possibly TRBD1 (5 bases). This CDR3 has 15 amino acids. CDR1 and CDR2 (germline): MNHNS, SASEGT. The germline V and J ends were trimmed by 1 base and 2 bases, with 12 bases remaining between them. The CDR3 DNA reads TGTGCCAGCAGTGAAGATACAGGCTATACCTACGAGCAGTACTTC. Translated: CASSEDTGYTYEQYF.

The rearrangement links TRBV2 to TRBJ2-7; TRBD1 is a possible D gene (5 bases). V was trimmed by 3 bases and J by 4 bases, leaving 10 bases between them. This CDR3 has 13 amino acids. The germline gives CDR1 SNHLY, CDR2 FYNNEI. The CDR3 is CASSDGALYEQYF. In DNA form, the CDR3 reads TGTGCCAGCAGTGATGGGGCCTTATACGAGCAGTACTTC. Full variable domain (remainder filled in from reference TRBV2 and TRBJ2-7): EPEVTQTPSHQVTQMGQEVILRCVPISNHLYFYWYRQILGQKVEFLVSFYNNEISEKSEIFDDQFSVERPDGSNFTLKIRSTKLEDSAMYFCASSDGALYEQYFGPGTRLTVT.

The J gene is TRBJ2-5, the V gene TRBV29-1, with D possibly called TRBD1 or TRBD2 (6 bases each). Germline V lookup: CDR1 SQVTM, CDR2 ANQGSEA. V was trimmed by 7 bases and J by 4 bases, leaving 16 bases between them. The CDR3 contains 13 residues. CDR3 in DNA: TGCAGCGCGAGGAGAGGGGGGCTAGAGACCCAGTACTTC. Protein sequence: CSARRGGLETQYF.

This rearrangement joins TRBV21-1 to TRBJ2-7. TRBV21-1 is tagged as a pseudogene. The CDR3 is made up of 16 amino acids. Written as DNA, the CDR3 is TGTGCCAGCAGCAACAAAGCCGACATGAGCTCCTACGAGCAGTACTTC. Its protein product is CASSNKADMSSYEQYF.

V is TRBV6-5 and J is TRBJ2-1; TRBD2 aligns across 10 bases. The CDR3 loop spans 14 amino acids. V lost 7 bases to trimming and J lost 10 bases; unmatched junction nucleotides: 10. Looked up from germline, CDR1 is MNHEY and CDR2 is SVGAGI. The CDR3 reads CASIESGGGSEQFF. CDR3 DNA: TGTGCCAGCATAGAAAGCGGGGGGGGAAGCGAGCAGTTCTTC.

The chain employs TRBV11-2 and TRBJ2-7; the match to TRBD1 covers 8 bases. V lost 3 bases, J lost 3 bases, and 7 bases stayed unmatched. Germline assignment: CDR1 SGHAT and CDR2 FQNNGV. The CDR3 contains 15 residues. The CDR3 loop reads CASSFDRGYYYEQYF. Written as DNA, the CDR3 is TGTGCCAGCAGCTTCGACAGGGGATATTACTACGAGCAGTACTTC.

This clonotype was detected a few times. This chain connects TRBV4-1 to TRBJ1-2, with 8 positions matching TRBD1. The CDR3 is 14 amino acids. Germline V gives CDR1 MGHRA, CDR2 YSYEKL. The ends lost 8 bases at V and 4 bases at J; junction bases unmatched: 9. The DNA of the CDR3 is TGCGCCAGCGGACGGACAGGGCGTTCCTATGGCTACACCTTC. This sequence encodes CASGRTGRSYGYTF.

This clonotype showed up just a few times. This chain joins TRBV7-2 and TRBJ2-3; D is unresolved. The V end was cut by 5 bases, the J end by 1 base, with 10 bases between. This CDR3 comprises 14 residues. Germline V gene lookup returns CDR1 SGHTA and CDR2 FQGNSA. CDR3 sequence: CASSPQLGTDTQYF. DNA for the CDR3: TGTGCCAGCAGCCCCCAACTCGGCACAGATACGCAGTATTTT. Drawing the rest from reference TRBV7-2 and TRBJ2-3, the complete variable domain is GAGVSQSPSNKVTEKGKDVELRCDPISGHTALYWYRQSLGQGLEFLIYFQGNSAPDKSGLPSDRFSAERTGGSVSTLTIQRTQQEDSAVYLCASSPQLGTDTQYFGPGTRLTVL.

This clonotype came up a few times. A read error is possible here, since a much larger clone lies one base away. In DNA form, the CDR3 reads TGCGCCAGCAGCCCGGTGGTAGGAGGGTTTGAGTGCTACGAGCAGTACTTC. It translates to CASSPVVGGFECYEQYF. This chain uses TRBV5-1 with TRBJ2-7; D is perhaps TRBD2 (6 bases). This CDR3 spans 17 amino acids. The germline gives CDR1 SGHRS, CDR2 YFSETQ. Between the trimmed V and J ends, which lost 4 bases and 3 bases, there was a span of 23 bases.

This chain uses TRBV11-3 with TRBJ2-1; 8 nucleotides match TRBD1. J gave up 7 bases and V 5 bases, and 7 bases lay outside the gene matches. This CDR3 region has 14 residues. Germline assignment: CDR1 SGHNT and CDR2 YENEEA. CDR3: CASSPGGARNEQFF. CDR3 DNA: TGTGCCAGCAGCCCAGGGGGCGCAAGGAATGAGCAGTTCTTC.

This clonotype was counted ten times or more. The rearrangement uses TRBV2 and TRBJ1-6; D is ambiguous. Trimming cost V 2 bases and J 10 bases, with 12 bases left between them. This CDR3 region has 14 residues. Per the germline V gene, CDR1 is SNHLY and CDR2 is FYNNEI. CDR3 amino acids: CASSEIGEQSPLHF. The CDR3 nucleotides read TGTGCCAGCAGTGAAATCGGGGAGCAGTCACCCCTCCACTTT.

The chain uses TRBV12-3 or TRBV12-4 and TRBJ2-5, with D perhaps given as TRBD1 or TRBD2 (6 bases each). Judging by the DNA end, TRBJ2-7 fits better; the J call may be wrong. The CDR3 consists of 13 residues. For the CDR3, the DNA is TGTGCCAGCAGTTTATGGGGGGCGTACGAGCAGTACTTC. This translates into CASSLWGAYEQYF.